This passage covers 28 T cell receptor beta chains from one sample sequenced in a study of cytomegalovirus exposure and HLA in healthy donors. Primers for the PCR totalled 60 Vbeta and 13 Jbeta. Generated by immunoSEQ multiplex PCR, the TCRdb table keeps only in-frame clones and is missing some. Of some 90,000 clones listed, around 81% are singletons. The source material was PBMCs. The receptors were sampled from a woman aged 70-85 years in good health and CMV-seropositive.

V usage is TRBV4-1 and J usage is TRBJ2-1; TRBD1 matches at 8 bases. Per germline, CDR1 MGHRA and CDR2 YSYEKL. CDR3 size: 15 residues. The ends lost 1 base at V and 9 bases at J; junction bases unmatched: 8. CDR3 sequence: CASSQAPGQAIEQFF. DNA for the CDR3: TGCGCCAGCAGCCAAGCGCCGGGACAGGCCATTGAGCAGTTCTTC.

The chain employs TRBV19 and TRBJ2-1; D is undetermined. Trimming left V 1 base short and J 9 bases short, with 10 bases between. Per the germline V gene, CDR1 is LNHDA and CDR2 is SQIVND (reference sequence). The CDR3 extends over 13 amino acids. CDR3: CASSIGARVEQFF. DNA for the CDR3: TGTGCCAGTAGTATAGGGGCCCGCGTTGAGCAGTTCTTC. Drawing the rest from reference TRBV19 and TRBJ2-1, the complete variable domain is DGGITQSPKYLFRKEGQNVTLSCEQNLNHDAMYWYRQDPGQGLRLIYYSQIVNDFQKGDIAEGYSVSREKKESFPLTVTSAQKNPTAFYLCASSIGARVEQFFGPGTRLTVL.

The chain couples TRBV5-4 to TRBJ2-7; a possible D gene is TRBD2 (6 bases). The CDR3 sequence is 12 residues long. CDR1 and CDR2 from the germline V gene are SGHNT and YYREEE (reference sequence). V lost 0 bases to trimming and J lost 7 bases, with 8 bases between them. Written as DNA, the CDR3 is TGTGCCAGCAGCTTGGTCGGGGGAGAGCAGTACTTC. Its protein product is CASSLVGGEQYF.

J is TRBJ2-1 and V is TRBV7-6, with 12 positions matching TRBD2. The CDR3 has 14 amino acids. J lost 7 bases, V lost 6 bases, and 4 bases had no gene match. Germline V gene lookup returns CDR1 SGHVS and CDR2 FNYEAQ. This CDR3 is CASRTSGRTNEQFF. The DNA of the CDR3 is TGTGCCAGCAGGACTAGCGGGAGAACAAATGAGCAGTTCTTC.

The table lists this clone with a few counts. The J gene is TRBJ1-4, the V gene TRBV10-3, with a weak D call TRBD1 (6 bases). Germline V gene lookup returns CDR1 ENHRY and CDR2 SYGVKD. The V gene lost 0 bases and the J gene lost 8 bases, with 13 bases spanning the gap. This CDR3 is built from 15 residues. This chain's CDR3 is CAISESKQGGEKLFF. The CDR3 DNA follows: TGTGCCATCAGTGAGTCGAAACAGGGCGGAGAAAAACTGTTTTTT.

Only one count was recorded for this clone. V is TRBV28 and J is TRBJ2-4, with 14 bases lining up with TRBD2. CDR3 length: 17 amino acids. CDR1 and CDR2 from the germline V gene are MDHEN and SYDVKM. V was clipped by 6 bases and J by 8 bases; unmatched bases: 12. The chain's CDR3 is CASSRLAGGIKTDIQYF. CDR3 nucleotide sequence: TGTGCCAGCAGCAGACTAGCGGGAGGGATCAAGACAGACATTCAGTACTTC.

This clone was recorded only once. The V gene is TRBV19, the J gene TRBJ2-7; 8 nucleotides match TRBD2. The V and J ends lost 8 bases and 3 bases, in that order; junction bases with no gene match: 9. The CDR3 extends over 14 amino acids. The germline CDR1 and CDR2 sequences are LNHDA and SQIVND (reference sequence). The CDR3 is CASGRASGLYEQYF. In DNA form, the CDR3 reads TGTGCCAGTGGCCGGGCTAGCGGGCTCTACGAGCAGTACTTC.

On this clone: At one end, the junction sequence differs from germline, possibly due to a read error. The chain carries TRBV5-1 and TRBJ2-5; TRBD2 matches 12 bases. The CDR3 loop spans 18 amino acids. Germline V gene lookup returns CDR1 SGHRS and CDR2 YFSETQ. CDR3 nucleotides: TGCGCCAGTAGCTTGACTAGCGGGAGTGTTCCGTACCAAGAGACCCAGTACTTC. Its translation: CASSLTSGSVPYQETQYF.

This clone was observed a few times. CDR3 in amino acids: CASSFGTPGRSGNTIYF. The CDR3 DNA reads TGTGCCAGCAGCTTTGGGACACCTGGGCGTTCTGGAAACACCATATATTTT. The chain uses TRBV5-5 and TRBJ1-3; a possible D gene is TRBD1 (6 bases). Trimming shortened V by 2 bases and J by 1 base, and 16 bases separated the two germline ends. Per the germline V gene, CDR1 is SGHKS and CDR2 is YYEKEE (reference sequence). The CDR3 contains 17 residues.

V usage is TRBV5-4 and J usage is TRBJ2-2; 9 nucleotides align to TRBD2. The CDR3 totals 17 residues. Germline V lookup: CDR1 SGHNT, CDR2 YYREEE (reference sequence). Trimming cost V 4 bases and J 0 bases; bases outside gene matches: 7. The CDR3 loop is CASSPAGGRANTGELFF. The CDR3 bases are TGTGCCAGCAGCCCGGCCGGCGGGAGGGCGAACACCGGGGAGCTGTTTTTT.

The rearrangement uses TRBV29-1 and TRBJ2-1; TRBD2 is a possible D gene (6 bases). With 7 bases removed from V and 2 bases from J, the gap between germline ends came to 15 bases. The length of the CDR3 is 14 residues. Per germline, CDR1 SQVTM and CDR2 ANQGSEA. CDR3 sequence reads: CSGSSGAAYNEQFF. The CDR3 DNA is TGCAGCGGTTCATCGGGAGCAGCCTACAATGAGCAGTTCTTC.

V is TRBV4-3 and J is TRBJ2-3; 12 bases match TRBD2. This CDR3 has 18 residues. Germline V lookup: CDR1 LGHNA, CDR2 YSLEER. V lost 0 bases, J lost 4 bases, and 8 bases stayed unmatched. In DNA, the CDR3 is TGCGCCAGCAGCCAAGATCTTGGTGGACTAGCGGGATCAGATACGCAGTATTTT. It encodes CASSQDLGGLAGSDTQYF.

The genes are TRBV4-2 and TRBJ2-5, with no clear D. V was trimmed by 0 bases and J by 4 bases, leaving 9 bases between them. Per germline, CDR1 LGHNA and CDR2 YNFKEQ. There are 14 residues in the CDR3. CDR3: CASSQDAAAETQYF. The CDR3 DNA follows: TGTGCCAGCAGCCAAGATGCGGCGGCAGAGACCCAGTACTTC.

This chain joins TRBV5-4 and TRBJ2-1; 16 bases are shared with TRBD2. The CDR3 sequence is 19 residues long. Looked up from germline, CDR1 is SGHNT and CDR2 is YYREEE (reference sequence). V lost 4 bases to trimming and J lost 1 base; unmatched junction nucleotides: 8. The CDR3 protein is CASSQRPGLAGGSYNEQFF. The CDR3 nucleotides are TGTGCCAGCAGCCAGCGTCCGGGACTAGCGGGAGGGTCCTACAATGAGCAGTTCTTC.

V and J are TRBV7-2 and TRBJ2-2; 8 nucleotides agree with TRBD1. The V segment lost 2 bases and the J segment 7 bases; nucleotides outside the gene matches: 3. This CDR3 contains 14 residues. The V gene's germline CDR1 is SGHTA and CDR2 FQGNSA. The CDR3 DNA sequence: TGTGCCAGCAGCTTACAGGGGGCCGGCGGGGAGCTGTTTTTT. This codes for CASSLQGAGGELFF.

CDR3 bases: TGCAGCGTCGAGGACAGGGGGCTGACTAATGAAAAACTGTTTTTT. Amino acid sequence: CSVEDRGLTNEKLFF. This chain links TRBV29-1 with TRBJ1-4; 11 bases fit TRBD1. The CDR3 loop spans 15 amino acids. Trimming at V came to 6 bases and at J to 2 bases, leaving 5 bases not matched to a gene. CDR1 and CDR2 from the germline V gene are SQVTM and ANQGSEA.

This clone appeared a few times. The genes are TRBV19 and TRBJ1-5; D is undetermined. Deletions cut 3 bases from V and 4 bases from J, with 16 bases between. Germline CDR1 and CDR2: LNHDA and SQIVND (reference sequence). CDR3 length equals 16 residues. CDR3 sequence reads: CASSINGFGGNQPQHF. As DNA, the CDR3 is TGTGCCAGTAGTATTAACGGGTTCGGTGGAAATCAGCCCCAGCATTTT.

The rearrangement uses TRBV9 and TRBJ1-1; D unresolved. CDR1 is SGDLS, CDR2 YYNGEE, per germline. V lost 4 bases, J lost 1 base, and 11 bases lay in between. The CDR3 spans 14 residues. CDR3 region: CASSLGGENTEAFF. The CDR3 region has the DNA TGTGCCAGCAGCCTTGGCGGGGAGAACACTGAAGCTTTCTTT.

This chain joins TRBV19 and TRBJ2-1; the match to TRBD2 covers 14 bases. Germline V gene sequence: CDR1 LNHDA, CDR2 SQIVND (reference sequence). V shed 5 bases and J 8 bases; nucleotides not matched to a gene: 8. The CDR3 has 16 amino acids. CDR3 protein: CASSGGLAGGRDEQFF. In nucleotides, the CDR3 is TGTGCCAGTAGTGGAGGACTAGCGGGAGGACGTGATGAGCAGTTCTTC.

This chain joins TRBV27 and TRBJ2-3, with a possible D match to TRBD2 (6 bases). The ends were cut back, 2 bases at V and 4 bases at J, with 13 bases in the middle. Looked up from germline, CDR1 is MNHEY and CDR2 is SMNVEV (reference sequence). The CDR3 covers 15 residues. As DNA, the CDR3 is TGTGCCAGCAGTTTAACTGGGGCTAGCGCAGATACGCAGTATTTT. It yields the protein CASSLTGASADTQYF.

The genes are TRBV7-2 and TRBJ2-1; a weak D match, TRBD2 (6 bases). The CDR3 covers 17 residues. V was cut by 8 bases and J by 6 bases, with 26 bases left in between. The germline V gene encodes CDR1 SGHTA and CDR2 FQGNSA. The CDR3 nucleotides read TGTGCCAGCGGGGAAACAACTTCACCGGGGAGGAGCAATGAGCAGTTCTTC. Translating it yields CASGETTSPGRSNEQFF.

This clone showed up just a few times. CDR3 residues: CASRMRDRSNTEAFF. CDR3 nucleotides: TGTGCCAGCAGGATGAGAGACAGGTCGAACACTGAAGCTTTCTTT. The V gene is TRBV28, the J gene TRBJ1-1; a possible D gene is TRBD1 (6 bases). Germline assignment: CDR1 MDHEN and CDR2 SYDVKM. V lost 6 bases to trimming and J lost 1 base, with 15 bases between them. This CDR3 is 15 amino acids long.

The chain employs TRBV6-5 and TRBJ1-2; 10 bases agree with TRBD1. V dropped 2 bases and J dropped 4; count of bases not matched to a gene: 7. The CDR3 totals 16 residues. CDR1 and CDR2 (germline): MNHEY, SVGAGI. The chain's CDR3 is CASSYPQDRGTYGYTF. DNA of the CDR3: TGTGCCAGCAGTTACCCGCAGGACAGGGGGACCTATGGCTACACCTTC.

J is TRBJ1-6 and V is TRBV7-9; 8 nucleotides align to TRBD1. V gave up 1 base and J gave up 9 bases; unmatched junction bases: 5. CDR1 is SEHNR, CDR2 FQNEAQ, per germline (reference sequence). The CDR3 sequence is 15 residues long. The CDR3 coding sequence is TGTGCCAGCAGCTTAGTGACAGGGGTTGGTTCACCCCTCCACTTT. Translation gives CASSLVTGVGSPLHF.

This clone was found a few times. The chain combines TRBV5-1 with TRBJ2-5, with a possible D match to TRBD1 (8 bases). The CDR3 contains 16 residues. Deletions cut 0 bases from V and 2 bases from J, with 14 bases between. Germline-derived CDR1 and CDR2 are SGHRS and YFSETQ. Written as DNA, the CDR3 is TGCGCCAGCAGCTTGGCTCTACAGGGGGGGCAAGAGACCCAGTACTTC. As protein: CASSLALQGGQETQYF.

J is TRBJ1-2 and V is TRBV2; TRBD1 might be the D (6 bases). V lost 6 bases and J lost 2, with 16 bases in between. The CDR3 covers 15 residues. The germline gives CDR1 SNHLY, CDR2 FYNNEI. Here the CDR3 reads CASRPEDSGNYGYTF. CDR3 DNA: TGTGCCAGCAGACCGGAGGACAGTGGCAACTATGGCTACACCTTC.

The V and J genes are TRBV30 and TRBJ1-1; TRBD1 agrees at 9 bases. The V and J ends lost 4 bases and 5 bases, in that order; junction bases with no gene match: 5. This CDR3 has 13 residues. The germline CDR1 and CDR2 sequences are GTSNPN and SVGIG (reference sequence). The CDR3 DNA reads TGTGCCTGGACGGACAGGGGTGAGACTGAAGCTTTCTTT. Residues: CAWTDRGETEAFF.

For this clone: Other DNA sequences of this sample code for an identical CDR3. The chain links TRBV7-2 to TRBJ2-1; a possible D gene is TRBD2 (7 bases). From germline, CDR1 is SGHTA and CDR2 FQGNSA. This CDR3 region has 18 residues. Between the trimmed V and J ends, which lost 1 base and 1 base, there was a span of 17 bases. The CDR3 sequence is CASSLGVGGPLSYNEQFF. In DNA form, the CDR3 reads TGTGCCAGCAGCTTAGGAGTGGGGGGGCCACTTTCCTACAATGAGCAGTTCTTC.